Sequencing of this T cell receptor beta chain was carried out in a study of blood T cell repertoires in COVID-19. Looking at the study overall: Samples came from the United States, Italy and Spain, spanning acute and convalescent COVID-19. Sources were T cells, B-cell-depleted T cells, or PBMCs; the material itself was cDNA or gDNA.

As handled by the study authors: Reference gene primer amplification in the assay estimated nucleated cell counts. The method was immunoSEQ multiplex PCR; TCRdb's version includes in-frame clones alone and lacks a portion of them. V, J and clone size are those of that table, while D and trimming were read from the DNA. The sample lists some 180,000 clones; around 80% were seen once. CDR1 is LGHNT, CDR2 FRNRAP, per germline. The trim removed 6 bases at V and 6 bases at J, leaving 14 bases unmatched. The CDR3 is 16 amino acids. V and J are TRBV12-5 and TRBJ2-1; 7 bases are a match to TRBD1. This TCR derives from a human donor in a cohort sampled during active COVID-19. Sequencing was carried out using peripheral blood. The CDR3 region is CASGSPRKGASNEQFF. CDR3 DNA sequence: TGTGCTAGTGGATCCCCCCGTAAGGGGGCAAGCAATGAGCAGTTCTTC.